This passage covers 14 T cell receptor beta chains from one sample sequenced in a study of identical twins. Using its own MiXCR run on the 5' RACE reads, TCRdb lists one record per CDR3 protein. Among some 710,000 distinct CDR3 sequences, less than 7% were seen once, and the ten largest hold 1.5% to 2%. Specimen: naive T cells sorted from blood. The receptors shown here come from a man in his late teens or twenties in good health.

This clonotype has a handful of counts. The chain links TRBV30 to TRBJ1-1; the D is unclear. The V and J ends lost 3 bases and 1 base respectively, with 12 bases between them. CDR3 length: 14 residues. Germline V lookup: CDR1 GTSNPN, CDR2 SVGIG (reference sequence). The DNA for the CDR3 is TGTGCCTGGAGGGGTCTAAGCGCGAACACTGAAGCTTTCTTT. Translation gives CAWRGLSANTEAFF.

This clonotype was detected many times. The CDR3 nucleotides read TGTGCCAGCAGCGCCGACACCATCCCTGGCGGGGAGCTGTTTTTT. Its translation is CASSADTIPGGELFF. V usage is TRBV7-7 and J usage is TRBJ2-2; D remains unclear. V was clipped by 5 bases and J by 7 bases, with 17 bases between them. The CDR3 totals 15 residues. Germline CDR1 SSHAT, CDR2 FNYEAQ (reference sequence).

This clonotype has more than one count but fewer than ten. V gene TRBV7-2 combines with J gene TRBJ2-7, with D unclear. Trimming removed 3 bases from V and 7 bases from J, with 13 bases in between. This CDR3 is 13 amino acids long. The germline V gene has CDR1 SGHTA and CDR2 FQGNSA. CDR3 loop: CASSFLRDTEQYF. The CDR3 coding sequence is TGTGCCAGCAGCTTTCTTCGTGACACTGAGCAGTACTTC.

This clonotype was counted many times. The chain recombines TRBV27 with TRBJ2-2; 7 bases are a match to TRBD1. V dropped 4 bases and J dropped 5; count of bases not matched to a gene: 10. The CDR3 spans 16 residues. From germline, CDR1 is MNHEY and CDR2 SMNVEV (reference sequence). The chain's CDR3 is CASSWETGYATGELFF. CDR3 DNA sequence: TGTGCCAGCAGTTGGGAGACAGGGTATGCAACCGGGGAGCTGTTTTTT.

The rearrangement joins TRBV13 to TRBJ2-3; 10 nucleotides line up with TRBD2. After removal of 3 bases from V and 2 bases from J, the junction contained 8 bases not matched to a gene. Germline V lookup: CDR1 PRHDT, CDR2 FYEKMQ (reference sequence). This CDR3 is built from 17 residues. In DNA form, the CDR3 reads TGTGCCAGCAGCTTGGCGTCTAGCGGGAGAATCACAGATACGCAGTATTTT. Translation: CASSLASSGRITDTQYF.

DNA for the CDR3: TGTGCCAGCTCATTGGCGACATTTAGCACAGATACGCAGTATTTT. It specifies CASSLATFSTDTQYF. The chain uses TRBV18 and TRBJ2-3; D call uncertain. V gave up 5 bases and J gave up 0 bases, with 12 bases separating them. This CDR3 region has 15 residues. Looked up from germline, CDR1 is KGHSH and CDR2 is LQKENI.

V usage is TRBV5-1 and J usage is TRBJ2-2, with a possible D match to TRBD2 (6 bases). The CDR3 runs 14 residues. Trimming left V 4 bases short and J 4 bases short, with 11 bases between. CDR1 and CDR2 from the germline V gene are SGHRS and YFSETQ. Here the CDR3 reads CASSAGLPTGELFF. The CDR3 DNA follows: TGCGCCAGCAGCGCGGGACTTCCCACCGGGGAGCTGTTTTTT.

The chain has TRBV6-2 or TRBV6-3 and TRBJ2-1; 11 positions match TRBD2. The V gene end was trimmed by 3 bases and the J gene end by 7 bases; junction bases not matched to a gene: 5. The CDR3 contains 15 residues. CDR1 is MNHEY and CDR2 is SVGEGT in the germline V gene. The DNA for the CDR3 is TGTGCCAGCAGTTATACTAGCGGGAGAGAAAATGAGCAGTTCTTC. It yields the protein CASSYTSGRENEQFF.

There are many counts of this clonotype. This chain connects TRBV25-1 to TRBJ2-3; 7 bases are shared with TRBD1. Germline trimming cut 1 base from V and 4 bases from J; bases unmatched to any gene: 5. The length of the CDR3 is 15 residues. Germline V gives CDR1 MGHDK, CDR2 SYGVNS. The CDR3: CASSEWKGAADTQYF. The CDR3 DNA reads TGTGCCAGCAGTGAATGGAAGGGGGCGGCAGATACGCAGTATTTT.

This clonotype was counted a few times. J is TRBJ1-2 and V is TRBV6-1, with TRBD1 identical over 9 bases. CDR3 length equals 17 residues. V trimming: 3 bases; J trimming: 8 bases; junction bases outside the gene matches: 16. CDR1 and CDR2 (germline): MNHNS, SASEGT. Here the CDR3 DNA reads TGTGCCAGCAGTGAGAAGGGTCGAGGACAGGGGAACCGGGGCTACACCTTC. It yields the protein CASSEKGRGQGNRGYTF.

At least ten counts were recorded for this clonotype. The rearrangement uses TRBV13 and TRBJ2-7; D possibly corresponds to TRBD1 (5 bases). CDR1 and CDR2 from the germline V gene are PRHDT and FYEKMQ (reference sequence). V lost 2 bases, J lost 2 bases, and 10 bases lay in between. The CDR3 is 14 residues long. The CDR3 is CASSLNRSPYEQYF. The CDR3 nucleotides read TGTGCCAGCAGCTTAAACAGGAGTCCCTACGAGCAGTACTTC.

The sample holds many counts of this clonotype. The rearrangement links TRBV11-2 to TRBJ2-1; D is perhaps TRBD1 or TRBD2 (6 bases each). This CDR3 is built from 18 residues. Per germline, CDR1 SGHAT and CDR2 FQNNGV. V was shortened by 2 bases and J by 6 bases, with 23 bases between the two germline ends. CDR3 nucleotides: TGTGCCAGCAGCTTAAGTAGGTCTAGCGTTACCAGGGGCAATGAGCAGTTCTTC. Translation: CASSLSRSSVTRGNEQFF.

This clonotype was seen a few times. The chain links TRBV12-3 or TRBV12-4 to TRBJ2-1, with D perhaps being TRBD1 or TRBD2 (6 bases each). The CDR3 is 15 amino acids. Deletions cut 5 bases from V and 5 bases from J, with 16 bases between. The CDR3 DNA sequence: TGTGCCAGCAGTCCGGTCCGGGGGCCTAACAATGAGCAGTTCTTC. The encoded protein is CASSPVRGPNNEQFF.

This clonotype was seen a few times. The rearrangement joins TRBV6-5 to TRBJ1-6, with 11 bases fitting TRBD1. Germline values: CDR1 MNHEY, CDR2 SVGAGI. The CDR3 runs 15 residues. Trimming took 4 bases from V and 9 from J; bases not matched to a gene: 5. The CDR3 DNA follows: TGTGCCAGCAGTTCCGGGACAGGGGGGAGTTCACCCCTCCACTTT. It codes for CASSSGTGGSSPLHF.